This is a list of T cell receptor beta chains from one sample in a study of cytomegalovirus exposure and HLA in healthy donors. The table came from immunoSEQ multiplex PCR; TCRdb's copy has only in-frame clones and leaves some out. Seen here are tens of thousands of clones, approximately 75% observed once, and the top ten hold over 10%. The specimen sequenced was PBMCs. These receptors were taken from a middle-aged woman in good health and CMV-seropositive. The CDR3 runs from the conserved cysteine through the conserved F or W. The D gene is left open where the match is weak. Rows give clone size only sometimes, using once, few, many, or a class for an expanded clone.

size,J,V,D,length,DNA,CDR3
.,TRBJ2-3,TRBV12-5,TRBD2,20,TGTGCTAGTGGTTTGGTACGATGGACTAGCGGGGGTGCGAGCACAGATACGCAGTATTTT,CASGLVRWTSGGASTDTQYF
.,TRBJ2-7,TRBV5-4,TRBD1,16,TGTGCCAGCAGCTTGCCGACCTGGGACAGCTCCTACGAGCAGTACTTC,CASSLPTWDSSYEQYF
.,TRBJ2-7,TRBV7-8,TRBD1,16,TGTGCCAGCAGCCCGTCGACCGGGACAGGGTATGGCGAGCAGTACTTC,CASSPSTGTGYGEQYF
.,TRBJ2-1,TRBV5-1,TRBD2,16,TGCGCCAGCAGCCCCGTAAGCGGGGGGGCCTACAATGAGCAGTTCTTC,CASSPVSGGAYNEQFF
.,TRBJ2-1,TRBV5-1,TRBD2,17,TGCGCCAGCAGCTTGGGTTTCGGGACTAGCGGGGGCAATGAGCAGTTCTTC,CASSLGFGTSGGNEQFF
.,TRBJ1-1,TRBV19,TRBD1,12,TGTGCCAGTAGCAGGGGGCTCTCTGAAGCTTTCTTT,CASSRGLSEAFF
.,TRBJ2-7,TRBV5-1,TRBD1,15,TGCGCCAGCAGCCTGACGAGGACAGGGGAAGACGAGCAGTACTTC,CASSLTRTGEDEQYF
.,TRBJ1-2,TRBV2,.,12,TGTGCCAGCAGTGTACAGGCCTATGGCTACACCTTC,CASSVQAYGYTF
.,TRBJ1-2,TRBV28,.,13,TGTGCCAGCAGTACCCCGGCGGTTGGCGGCTACACCTTC,CASSTPAVGGYTF
.,TRBJ2-2,TRBV7-9,TRBD1,15,TGTGCGAGGGGACCAGGGGGTTCGAACACCGGGGAGCTGTTTTTT,CARGPGGSNTGELFF
few,TRBJ2-1,TRBV25-1,.,10,TGTGCCAGCAGTGAAAGGAGGCAGTTCTTC,CASSERRQFF
.,TRBJ1-1,TRBV5-1,.,14,TGCGCCAGCAGCTTGACAGGGATGAGGACTGAAGCTTTCTTT,CASSLTGMRTEAFF
.,TRBJ2-1,TRBV7-3,TRBD2,16,TGTGCCAGCAGCTTAGGGGGAAGCGGGGGTTACAATGAGCAGTTCTTC,CASSLGGSGGYNEQFF
.,TRBJ1-1,TRBV15,TRBD1,15,TGTGCCACCAGCGTCCGGGACAGGGGGAACACTGAAGCTTTCTTT,CATSVRDRGNTEAFF
few,TRBJ2-1,TRBV27,.,14,TGTGCCAGCAGTTCCGGGTCTGCCTACAATGAGCAGTTCTTC,CASSSGSAYNEQFF
.,TRBJ1-6,TRBV15,.,14,TGTGCCACCAGCGGGGGGACTATTAATTCACCCCTCCACTTT,CATSGGTINSPLHF
few,TRBJ2-7,TRBV6-1,.,15,TGTGCCAGCAGTGATCCCTGGACTCCTGGCGGCGAGCAGTACTTC,CASSDPWTPGGEQYF
.,TRBJ1-2,TRBV21-1,.,14,TGTGCCAGCAGCCCCGGACAGTCTAACTATGGCTACACCTTC,CASSPGQSNYGYTF
.,TRBJ1-6,TRBV6-6,.,16,TGTGCCAGCAGTTACTCCGGCAGGGTAGGCAATTCACCCCTCCACTTT,CASSYSGRVGNSPLHF
.,TRBJ1-4,TRBV15,.,16,TGTGCCACCAGCAGAGATTGGGCTGCAACTAATGAAAAACTGTTTTTT,CATSRDWAATNEKLFF
.,TRBJ2-5,TRBV18,TRBD1,15,TGTGCCAGCTCACCAAGAGACAGGGTGACAGAGACCCAGTACTTC,CASSPRDRVTETQYF
.,TRBJ1-2,TRBV29-1,TRBD1,11,TGCAGCGTCGAACAGGGGCGCGGCTACACCTTC,CSVEQGRGYTF
once,TRBJ2-7,TRBV6-5,.,15,TGTGCCAGCAGTCTAACGAGCTTGGGAGTTTACGAGCAGTACTTC,CASSLTSLGVYEQYF
.,TRBJ2-7,TRBV18,TRBD1,17,TGTGCCAGCTCACAGGGACAGGGTAGTGGCGGGGTCTACGAGCAGTACTTC,CASSQGQGSGGVYEQYF
.,TRBJ2-7,TRBV6-5,TRBD1,14,TGTGCCAGCAGGGGGACAGGGATAACCTACGAGCAGTACTTC,CASRGTGITYEQYF
.,TRBJ1-5,TRBV6-5,.,14,TGTGCCAGCAGCTCACAGCTACCCAATCAGCCCCAGCATTTT,CASSSQLPNQPQHF
.,TRBJ1-4,TRBV5-1,.,15,TGCGCCAGCAGCTTGGACGCCGGTGGCGGTGAAAAACTGTTTTTT,CASSLDAGGGEKLFF
.,TRBJ1-2,TRBV7-2,TRBD1,14,TGTGCCAGCAGCTTACCCAGGACAGGGGAAGGCTACACCTTC,CASSLPRTGEGYTF
.,TRBJ1-5,TRBV29-1,.,13,TGCAGCGTCGCCGACAACCGCAATCAGCCCCAGCATTTT,CSVADNRNQPQHF
.,TRBJ2-3,TRBV7-6,TRBD2,17,TGTGCCAGCAGCTTCGGACTAGCGGGGGGGCTTATCGATACGCAGTATTTT,CASSFGLAGGLIDTQYF
.,TRBJ2-3,TRBV2,TRBD2,18,TGTGCCAGCAGTGAATCTAGCGGGGGGGCGAGGGGCACAGATACGCAGTATTTT,CASSESSGGARGTDTQYF
.,TRBJ2-2,TRBV6-1,.,15,TGTGCCAGCAGTGTTGTTGGGGGGTACACCGGGGAGCTGTTTTTT,CASSVVGGYTGELFF
.,TRBJ2-2,TRBV30,.,16,TGTGCCTGGATTTACGGGAGCAGGCCCCACACCGGGGAGCTGTTTTTT,CAWIYGSRPHTGELFF
few,TRBJ2-1,TRBV15,.,15,TGTGCCACCCGCCCGGCTAGGCTCCGGGTCAATGAGCAGTTCTTC,CATRPARLRVNEQFF
.,TRBJ1-6,TRBV5-8,.,14,TGTGCCAGCAGACCCTGGACCCCAGGGTCACCCCTCCACTTT,CASRPWTPGSPLHF
few,TRBJ1-6,TRBV30,.,14,TGTGCCGGAGAAACAGGGCGTTTTAATTCACCCCTCCACTTT,CAGETGRFNSPLHF
.,TRBJ2-7,TRBV27,TRBD2,14,TGTGCCAGCAAGACTAGCGGGGGGACCTACGAGCAGTACTTC,CASKTSGGTYEQYF
.,TRBJ2-5,TRBV27,TRBD2,19,TGTGCCAGCAGTTTATTCCCCCTGGGTAGCGGGGGCCTCCAAGAGACCCAGTACTTC,CASSLFPLGSGGLQETQYF
.,TRBJ1-5,TRBV6-1,TRBD1,15,TGTGCCAGCAGTGCGCTTGCAGGGGGCGTTCAGCCCCAGCATTTT,CASSALAGGVQPQHF
few,TRBJ1-1,TRBV5-4,.,12,TGTGCCAGCAGTTCCGGGGGAACTGAAGCTTTCTTT,CASSSGGTEAFF
.,TRBJ1-1,TRBV7-6,.,13,TGTGCCAGCAGCCTCCTGGGGGGGACTGAAGCTTTCTTT,CASSLLGGTEAFF
.,TRBJ2-1,TRBV13,.,15,TGTGCCAGCAGCTTAGTTTCACAGGGGGGGGGTGAGCAGTTCTTC,CASSLVSQGGGEQFF
.,TRBJ2-7,TRBV5-1,TRBD1,14,TGCGCCAGCAGCGGGGGGACAGGAGGGTACGAGCAGTACTTC,CASSGGTGGYEQYF
.,TRBJ1-2,TRBV30,TRBD1,12,TGTGCCTGGGGACAGGGTAACTATGGCTACACCTTC,CAWGQGNYGYTF
.,TRBJ2-5,TRBV19,TRBD2,15,TGTGCCAGTAGTATCGTAGCGGGGGGTGAAGAGACCCAGTACTTC,CASSIVAGGEETQYF
.,TRBJ1-5,TRBV7-9,.,13,TGTGCCAGCAGCACAACAGGGCGCCAGCCCCAGCATTTT,CASSTTGRQPQHF
once,TRBJ2-1,TRBV2,TRBD1,12,TGTGCCAGCAGTCCGGACGGACAGGGTCCGTTCTTC,CASSPDGQGPFF
.,TRBJ2-1,TRBV7-3,.,16,TGTGCCAGCAGCCCAAGGTCGGGGGGCCGATACAATGAGCAGTTCTTC,CASSPRSGGRYNEQFF
.,TRBJ2-5,TRBV5-1,.,13,TGCGCCAGCAGCCTGGGGCCCCAAGAGACCCAGTACTTC,CASSLGPQETQYF
.,TRBJ2-2,TRBV29-1,.,14,TGCAGCGTGGACGGGGGGCTGGTTCCCGGGGAGCTGTTTTTT,CSVDGGLVPGELFF
.,TRBJ1-6,TRBV5-4,TRBD1,15,TGTGCCAGCAGCGTCCGGACAGGGGTAAATTCACCCCTCCACTTT,CASSVRTGVNSPLHF